These 5 T cell receptor beta chains were all obtained from the same sample, sequenced in a study of T cell responses to AZD1222 COVID-19 vaccine. The protocol was immunoSEQ multiplex PCR, while the TCRdb copy is restricted to in-frame clones and leaves out a portion. The table includes 65,000 to 75,000 clones, around 81% detected once. Source: peripheral blood, taken 28 days after the second AZD1222 dose. The receptor set was obtained from an adult who received the AZD1222 COVID-19 vaccine.

The chain employs TRBV30 and TRBJ2-7; D may be TRBD1 (7 bases). Germline lookup yields CDR1 GTSNPN and CDR2 SVGIG (reference sequence). CDR3 size: 11 residues. The CDR3 protein is CSAGGTHEQYF. The CDR3 DNA sequence: TGTTCTGCAGGGGGGACCCACGAGCAGTACTTC.

This chain links TRBV14 with TRBJ1-6; the match to TRBD1 covers 8 bases. This CDR3 has 15 amino acids. Germline CDR1 SGHDN, CDR2 FVKESK. V gave up 4 bases and J gave up 6 bases; unmatched junction bases: 5. The CDR3 DNA reads as TGTGCCAGCAGCCCAATGACAGGGGCTAATTCACCCCTCCACTTT. Its protein product is CASSPMTGANSPLHF. Full variable domain (rest looked up from reference TRBV14 and TRBJ1-6): EAGVTQFPSHSVIEKGQTVTLRCDPISGHDNLYWYRRVMGKEIKFLLHFVKESKQDESGMPNNRFLAERTGGTYSTLKVQPAELEDSGVYFCASSPMTGANSPLHFGNGTRLTVT.

CDR3: CASSSSGTDNEQFF. The CDR3 DNA follows: TGTGCCAGCAGCTCTTCCGGGACTGACAATGAGCAGTTCTTC. The V gene is TRBV7-3, the J gene TRBJ2-1; a possible D gene is TRBD2 (6 bases). Trimming left V 4 bases short and J 5 bases short, with 12 bases between. The CDR3 runs 14 residues. Germline V lookup: CDR1 SGHTA, CDR2 FQGTGA.

The chain uses TRBV28 and TRBJ2-1; no clear D gene. The CDR3 loop spans 11 amino acids. Trimming pared 6 bases from V and 12 bases from J, leaving 12 bases between. In germline, CDR1 is MDHEN, CDR2 SYDVKM. The CDR3 reads CASRSGKGQFF. For the CDR3, the DNA is TGTGCCAGCAGGTCCGGTAAGGGGCAGTTCTTC.

This clone was found a few times. The gene calls are TRBV19 and TRBJ2-7; possibly TRBD1 for D (5 bases). The CDR3 consists of 11 residues. Germline V gene lookup returns CDR1 LNHDA and CDR2 SQIVND (reference sequence). V lost 7 bases and J lost 5, with 9 bases in between. CDR3 DNA sequence: TGTGCCAGTAAGAAGACAGACGAGCAGTACTTC. This codes for CASKKTDEQYF.